This TCR beta chain is drawn from a study of cytomegalovirus exposure and HLA in healthy donors (TCRdb year 2017). For context, the study as a whole: In an earlier analysis of about 560 of the donors, 276 Gb of sequence data and some 120 million unique TCR beta sequences from about 180 million T cells were reported. The T cell repertoires of under 750 subjects were profiled by immunosequencing and related to cytomegalovirus serostatus. A later analysis re-analyzed previously published TCR beta repertoires from roughly 690 donors and added high-resolution HLA genotyping to study TCR occurrence patterns. Donor age, sex, ethnicity and CMV serostatus were compiled alongside the repertoire data. Of the roughly 410 genotyped donors, more than 75% were placed in the genetic ancestry cluster associated with self-reported Caucasian donors. Because of strong linkage in the cohort, roughly five DR-DQ haplotypes were treated as single units for association and clustering. In a later genetic analysis, genome-wide SNP genotypes for about 60% of the 666 donors were used, and that subset was treated as a discovery cohort. To decide whether each TCR beta V gene segment behaved as functional or pseudogenic, an earlier analysis of 587 of the donors relied on high-throughput TCR beta sequencing. A separate validation cohort of over 95 different subjects was used in addition to the roughly 720-subject first cohort. An early release that covered roughly 600 HLA-typed donors contained approximately 320 gigabases of sequencing data and around 85 million unique TCR sequences. Among some 400 genotyped donors of the cohort, an average of around 250,000 unique TCR beta nucleotide sequences was sequenced per donor, of which approximately 18% were non-productive. Rather than drawing on any new phenotypic data, the later analysis identified candidate immune exposures from TCR beta sequences and the way those sequences occurred across donors. The study aimed to test whether cataloging public T cell receptors could reveal signatures of past pathogen exposure. The number of donors typed differed by locus, with roughly 620-640 for A, B, C, DRB1 and DQB1, around 560 for DQA1, 606 for DPA1, and around 430 for DPB1. The study combined high-throughput TCR immunosequencing, statistical association of individual TCRs with disease status, and machine learning to predict cytomegalovirus infection status. HLA typing covered class I and class II loci at four-digit resolution. All discovery cohort repertoires had been generated on a single sequencing platform. The investigation overall reported the following: The sequencing pipeline was judged likely to have produced a cluster of highly shared sequence variants as a technical artifact. The classifier was reported to diagnose cytomegalovirus status with high specificity and sensitivity in both the original and validation cohorts. According to the authors, the approach could potentially be generalized to other disease states and immunological phenotypes. While some public TCRs were present in many individuals, most TCR sequences turned up only very rarely across donors. Compared with equally common non-associated chains, HLA-associated TCR beta chains in a later analysis were more clonally expanded and had lower generation probabilities. Linkage disequilibrium might explain the correlated functional status among segregating V segments, but an unknown experimental factor could not be ruled out. A later analysis found that TCR association rates varied across HLA loci, with DRB1 alleles showing the most associated TCRs and HLA-C alleles the fewest. The only immune exposure information available for the cohort was CMV serostatus. Because counts were too low, seventeen rarely observed V segments, including chromosome 9 orphons, were left out of the earlier analysis of about 500 of the donors. Some IMGT-functional V segments, including TRBV6-2 and TRBV6-3, could not be told apart with the 87-base-pair reads, so those segments were excluded. In a later genetic analysis, fewer N-insertions in productive TCRs were reported among donors in an Asian-associated ancestry cluster than the 666-donor mean. A further reported finding was that TCR beta sequences accurately predicted the HLA-A and HLA-B alleles for most subjects in the first cohort. Most CMV-associated TCR beta chains appeared to be HLA-restricted in a later analysis, and the HLA associations seemed to be driven largely by CMV exposure. A later analysis reported that several top co-occurrence clusters appeared linked to parvovirus B19, influenza, CMV and Epstein-Barr virus. Because HLA typing was unavailable for some donors at each locus, only the typed subset was used in association tests. Presence/absence analyses assumed roughly uniform sequencing depth across donors, an assumption that may not hold. A few of the identified cytomegalovirus-associated TCR beta chains were confirmed in vitro to be specific for cytomegalovirus antigens. When HLA alleles, especially DR and DQ, strongly co-occurred, attributing TCR associations to individual alleles was difficult. An association between a missense DCLRE1C variant and V-gene and J-gene trimming of TCR beta chains was found in a later genetic analysis and replicated in an independent cohort. Broadly in line with IMGT annotations, most TCR beta V segments showed up in productive rearrangements about 87% or about 30% of the time in an earlier analysis of 587 of the donors. This cohort had only TCR beta chains sequenced, and the lack of alpha or paired-chain data limited which features could be detected. A total of some 180 TCR beta chains were listed by the study as associated with cytomegalovirus. Specific HLA alleles were associated with over 15,000 TCR beta sequences at a false discovery rate of 0.05 in a later analysis.

The cohort was made up of 500 to 800 healthy bone marrow donors. At the time of sampling, all cohort members were nominally healthy, though unrecorded immune exposures were likely present. The donor was CMV seropositive and was included in the group of some 290 seropositive cohort members. Every donor gave a peripheral blood sample, and the peripheral blood mononuclear cells from that sample were used for TCR beta sequencing. The Qiagen DNeasy Blood Extraction Kit was used to extract genomic DNA from the blood cell samples. Of note for this clone: Its antigen has not been determined. No base-level quality is on record; no much larger clone is a single base apart.

The CDR3 goes from the cysteine to the phenylalanine over 14 residues. The entry retains the CDR3 DNA only, 42 bases that are in frame from base 1. V lost 8 bases and J lost 5 bases; the stretch between them is 18 bases long. The germline V gene gives CDR1 as SNHLY and CDR2 as FYNNEI. The method behind the library was the immunoSEQ multiplex PCR assay. For the multiplex PCR, a mixture combining 60 forward primers for TCR Vbeta segments and 13 reverse primers for TCR Jbeta segments was used. A multiplex PCR assay on genomic DNA amplified the CDR3 region of rearranged TCR beta genes. The Illumina HiSeq System was used to sequence the amplified TCR beta libraries as 87-base-pair reads. The original methods were these. A later analysis tallied 75 million to 85 million unique TCR beta chains across the approximately 670 repertoires, and approximately 9.9 million of those chains were shared by two or more donors. Raw reads were error-corrected and collapsed into unique sequences with a nearest-neighbor algorithm that merged closely related sequences to remove PCR and sequencing errors. V, D and J gene segments were assigned by aligning CDR3 sequences to IMGT reference sequences. For a sequence to be retained, at least a six-nucleotide match to both a V gene segment and a J gene segment was required. A rearrangement counted as productive if the CDR3 had no stop codons and remained in frame with V and J, and every other rearrangement counted as non-productive. CDR3 was defined by IMGT convention, running from the second conserved V-encoded cysteine to the conserved J-encoded phenylalanine. The earlier analysis of about 500 of the donors excluded sequences that lacked an unambiguous match to a single V gene segment. An earlier analysis of a few hundred of the donors called V segments functional above 56.7% productive rearrangements and segregating when the between-donor standard deviation exceeded 5%. A statistical classification framework was built to diagnose cytomegalovirus status from the catalog of TCR beta chain sequences. A later analysis assigned V and J genes by comparing TCR nucleotide sequences with IMGT/GENE-DB human TR gene sequences. The TCRdist pipeline was used in a later analysis to assign CDR3 sequences and most-parsimonious VDJ recombination scenarios. A later analysis defined each TCR beta chain by its CDR3 amino acid sequence plus V-gene family, and excluded reads lacking a unique V-gene family. To address suspected cross-contamination and a sequencing artifact, a later analysis removed around 600 highly shared, low-generation-probability nucleotide sequences. For each public chain, a later analysis derived a clonal expansion index from normalized ranks of inferred template counts within each repertoire. In a later analysis, generation probabilities were computed using a VDJ recombination model fitted to out-of-frame rearrangements, and the results were checked against IGoR. A later analysis scored TCR-TCR, TCR-HLA and TCR-CMV co-occurrence with hypergeometric tests, applying a repertoire-size bias correction to TCR pairs. A later analysis estimated false discovery rates by permuting HLA or CMV assignments 20 times. In a later analysis, co-occurring TCRs were grouped using DBSCAN, and TCRdist sequence similarity was added for clustering within HLA-allele-positive subsets. Repertoires with fewer than 30,000 or more than 120,000 public chains were left out of co-occurrence clustering, as were roughly five repertoires with anomalous nucleotide sharing. TCRdb carries this immuneACCESS record with in-frame sequences only. Its versions omit some clonotypes, under half of them owing to an unresolved V gene in the studies checked, with the rest unexplained. V, J and clone size are those of that table, while D and trimming were read from the DNA. This sample is represented by roughly 150,000 clones; more than 60% of them were singletons. In total, the top ten clones hold more than 9% of the sample.

The sequence came from a man between 25 and 39 years old in good health and CMV-seropositive. The sequence joins TRBV2 to TRBJ1-1; no D gene can be assigned with confidence. The sequencing input was PBMCs. DNA sequence: TGTGCCAGCTCCAAGCGTATAATTGGGACTGAAGCTTTCTTT. Translated, it gives CASSKRIIGTEAFF.